These 7 T cell receptor beta chains were sequenced from one sample in a study of T cells in Graves' hyperthyroidism and ophthalmopathy. TCR beta CDR3 regions were amplified from RNA. Primed by the HTBI set, a first-round RT-PCR was run on the TCR CDR3. Each CDR3 protein gets one entry after TCRdb re-called the multiplex PCR reads with MiXCR. The table shows some 650,000 distinct CDR3 sequences, with about 16% occurring only once. Sample: blood. These receptors came from a woman between 40 and 50 years old with Graves' ophthalmopathy.

Many counts were recorded for this clonotype. The V gene is TRBV2, the J gene TRBJ2-2, with 7 bases matching TRBD1. Germline V CDR1 and CDR2: SNHLY, FYNNEI. This CDR3 has 16 residues. J lost 1 base, V lost 7 bases, and 9 bases had no gene match. The CDR3 loop reads CASTRRRDRNTGELFF. Here the CDR3 DNA reads TGTGCCAGCACCCGGCGCCGGGACAGGAACACCGGGGAGCTGTTTTTT.

This clonotype was detected only a few times. The V and J genes are TRBV5-4 and TRBJ2-5; D possibly corresponds to TRBD1 (5 bases). Deletions cut 0 bases from V and 4 bases from J, with 10 bases between. Per the germline V gene, CDR1 is SGHNT and CDR2 is YYREEE (reference sequence). The CDR3 runs to 14 residues. This CDR3 reads CASSLDRRVETQYF. In DNA form, the CDR3 reads TGTGCCAGCAGCTTGGACAGGAGAGTAGAGACCCAGTACTTC.

This chain uses TRBV20-1 with TRBJ2-2; 7 bases are shared with TRBD2. CDR1 DFQATT and CDR2 SNEGSKA come from the germline V gene (reference sequence). The CDR3 is 15 residues long. V trimming: 2 bases; J trimming: 5 bases; junction bases outside the gene matches: 8. The CDR3: CSARPTSVRTGELFF. CDR3 DNA sequence: TGCAGTGCTAGACCCACTAGCGTACGAACCGGGGAGCTGTTTTTT.

This clonotype has just one count. This rearrangement joins TRBV7-9 to TRBJ2-1; TRBD2 matches 13 bases. V shed 7 bases, J shed 4 bases, and the junction held 16 bases outside the gene matches. The CDR3 loop spans 19 amino acids. CDR1 SEHNR and CDR2 FQNEAQ come from the germline V gene (reference sequence). The CDR3 spells CASNPGLAGPRPKYNEQFF. CDR3 coding DNA: TGTGCCAGCAACCCGGGACTAGCGGGACCCCGGCCCAAATACAATGAGCAGTTCTTC. Full variable domain (rest looked up from reference TRBV7-9 and TRBJ2-1): DTGVSQNPRHKITKRGQNVTFRCDPISEHNRLYWYRQTLGQGPEFLTYFQNEAQLEKSRLLSDRFSAERPKGSFSTLEIQRTEQGDSAMYLCASNPGLAGPRPKYNEQFFGPGTRLTVL.

This clonotype was detected ten times or more. The chain joins TRBV7-9 to TRBJ2-5; tentatively, D is TRBD1 (5 bases). V lost 2 bases, J lost 5 bases, and 12 bases lay in between. The CDR3 is made up of 14 amino acids. Germline V gene lookup returns CDR1 SEHNR and CDR2 FQNEAQ (reference sequence). The CDR3: CASSLSSGPETQYF. The CDR3 nucleotides are TGTGCCAGCAGCTTATCCTCAGGGCCCGAGACCCAGTACTTC.

Of note for this clonotype: A single base separates this from a much larger clone, so it may be a read error. CDR3 protein: CASSRAGSVYEQYF. The CDR3, as DNA: TGTGCCAGCAGCCGGGCAGGGTCGGTCTACGAGCAGTACTTC. The V gene is TRBV3-1, the J gene TRBJ2-7; tentative D call: TRBD1 (5 bases). CDR1 LGHDT and CDR2 YNNKEL come from the germline V gene (reference sequence). V dropped 4 bases and J dropped 3 bases, with 13 bases sitting between them. This CDR3 has 14 amino acids.

As regards this clonotype: Possible read error: a much larger clone is one base away. The genes are TRBV5-1 and TRBJ2-1; 9 bases are shared with TRBD1. The trim removed 6 bases at V and 10 bases at J, leaving 14 bases unmatched. The length of the CDR3 is 15 residues. Germline-derived CDR1 and CDR2 are SGHRS and YFSETQ. The CDR3 sequence: CASTREGTGLAEQFF. The CDR3 DNA follows: TGCGCCAGCACCCGAGAGGGGACAGGGCTCGCCGAGCAGTTCTTC.